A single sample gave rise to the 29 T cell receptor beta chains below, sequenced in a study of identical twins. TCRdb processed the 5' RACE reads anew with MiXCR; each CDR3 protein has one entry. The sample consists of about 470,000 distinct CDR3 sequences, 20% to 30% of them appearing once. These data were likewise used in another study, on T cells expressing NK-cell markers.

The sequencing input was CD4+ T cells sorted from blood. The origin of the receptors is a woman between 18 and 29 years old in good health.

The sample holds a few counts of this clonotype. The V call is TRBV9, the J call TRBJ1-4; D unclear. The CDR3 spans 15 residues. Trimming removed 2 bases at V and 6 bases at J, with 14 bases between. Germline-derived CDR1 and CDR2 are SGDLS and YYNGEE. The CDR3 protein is CASSVSALSDEKLFF. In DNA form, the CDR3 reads TGTGCCAGCAGCGTTTCGGCGTTGTCGGATGAAAAACTGTTTTTT. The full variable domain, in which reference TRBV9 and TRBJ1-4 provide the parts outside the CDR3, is DSGVTQTPKHLITATGQRVTLRCSPRSGDLSVYWYQQSLDQGLQFLIQYYNGEERAKGNILERFSAQQFPDLHSELNLSSLELGDSALYFCASSVSALSDEKLFFGSGTQLSVL.

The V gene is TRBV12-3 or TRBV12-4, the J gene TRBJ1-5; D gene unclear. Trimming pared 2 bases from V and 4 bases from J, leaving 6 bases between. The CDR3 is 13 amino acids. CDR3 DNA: TGTGCCAGCAGTTTATCTACAAATCAGCCCCAGCATTTT. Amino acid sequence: CASSLSTNQPQHF.

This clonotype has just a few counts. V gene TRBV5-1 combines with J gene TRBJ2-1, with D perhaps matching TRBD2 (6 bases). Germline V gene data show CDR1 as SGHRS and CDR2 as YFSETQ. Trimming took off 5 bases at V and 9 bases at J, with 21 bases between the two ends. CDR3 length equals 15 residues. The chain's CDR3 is CASSYLVGRETEQFF. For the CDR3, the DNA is TGCGCCAGCAGTTATCTAGTGGGCCGGGAGACTGAGCAGTTCTTC.

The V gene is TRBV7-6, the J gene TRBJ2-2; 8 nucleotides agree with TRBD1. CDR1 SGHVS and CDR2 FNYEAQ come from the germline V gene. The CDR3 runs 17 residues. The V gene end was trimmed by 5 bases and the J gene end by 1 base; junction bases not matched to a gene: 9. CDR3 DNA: TGTGCCAGCAGCCCCCGTCCCGGGACAGGGAACACCGGGGAGCTGTTTTTT. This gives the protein CASSPRPGTGNTGELFF.

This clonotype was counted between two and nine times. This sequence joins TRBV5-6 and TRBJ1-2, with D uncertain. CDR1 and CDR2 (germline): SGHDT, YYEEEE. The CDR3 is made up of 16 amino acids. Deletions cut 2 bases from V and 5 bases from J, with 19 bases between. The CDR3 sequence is CASSFEGLAPLYGYTF. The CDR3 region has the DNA TGTGCCAGCAGCTTTGAAGGACTTGCCCCACTTTATGGCTACACCTTC.

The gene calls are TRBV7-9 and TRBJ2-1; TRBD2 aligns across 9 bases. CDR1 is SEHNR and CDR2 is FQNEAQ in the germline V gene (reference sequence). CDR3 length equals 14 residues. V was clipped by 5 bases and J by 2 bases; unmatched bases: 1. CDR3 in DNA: TGTGCCAGCAGCCAGCGGGGGGCCTACAATGAGCAGTTCTTC. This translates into CASSQRGAYNEQFF.

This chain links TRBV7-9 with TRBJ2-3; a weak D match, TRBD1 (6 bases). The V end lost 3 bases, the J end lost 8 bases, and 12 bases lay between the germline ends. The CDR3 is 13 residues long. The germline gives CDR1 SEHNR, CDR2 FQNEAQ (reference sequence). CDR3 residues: CASSLPLGATQYF. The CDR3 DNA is TGTGCCAGCAGCTTGCCGTTGGGGGCTACGCAGTATTTT.

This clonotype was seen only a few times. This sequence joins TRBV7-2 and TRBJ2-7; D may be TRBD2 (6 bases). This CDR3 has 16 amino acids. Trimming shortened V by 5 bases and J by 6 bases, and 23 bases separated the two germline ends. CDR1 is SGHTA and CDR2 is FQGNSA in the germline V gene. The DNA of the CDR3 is TGTGCCAGCAGCCTAACCCCGGGCAGGTGGGGGGTCGAGCAGTACTTC. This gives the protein CASSLTPGRWGVEQYF.

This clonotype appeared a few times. Here the CDR3 reads CASSRTGGLDHEQFF. CDR3 coding DNA: TGTGCCAGCAGCCGAACAGGGGGATTGGACCATGAGCAGTTCTTC. The chain links TRBV12-3 or TRBV12-4 to TRBJ2-1, with 8 nucleotides matching TRBD1. Trimming cost V 6 bases and J 8 bases; bases outside gene matches: 12. The CDR3 is 15 residues long.

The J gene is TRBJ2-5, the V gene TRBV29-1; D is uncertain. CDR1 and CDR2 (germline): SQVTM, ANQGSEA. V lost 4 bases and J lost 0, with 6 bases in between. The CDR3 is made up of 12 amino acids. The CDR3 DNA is TGCAGCGTTGGACGGTACCAAGAGACCCAGTACTTC. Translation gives CSVGRYQETQYF.

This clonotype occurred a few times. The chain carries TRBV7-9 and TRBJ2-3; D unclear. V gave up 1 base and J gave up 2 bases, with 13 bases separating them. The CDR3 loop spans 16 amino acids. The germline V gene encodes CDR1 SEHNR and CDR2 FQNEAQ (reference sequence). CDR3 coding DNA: TGTGCCAGCAGCTTAGAGTTTGCGGATGTCACAGATACGCAGTATTTT. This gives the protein CASSLEFADVTDTQYF. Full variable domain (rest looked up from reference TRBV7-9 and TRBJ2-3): DTGVSQNPRHKITKRGQNVTFRCDPISEHNRLYWYRQTLGQGPEFLTYFQNEAQLEKSRLLSDRFSAERPKGSFSTLEIQRTEQGDSAMYLCASSLEFADVTDTQYFGPGTRLTVL.

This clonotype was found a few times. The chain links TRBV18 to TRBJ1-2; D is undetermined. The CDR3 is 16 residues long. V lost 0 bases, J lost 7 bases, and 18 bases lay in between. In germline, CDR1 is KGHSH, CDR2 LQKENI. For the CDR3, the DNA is TGTGCCAGCTCACCACCGGGTCGCCCCAGCGCCGCTGGCTACACCTTC. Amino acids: CASSPPGRPSAAGYTF.

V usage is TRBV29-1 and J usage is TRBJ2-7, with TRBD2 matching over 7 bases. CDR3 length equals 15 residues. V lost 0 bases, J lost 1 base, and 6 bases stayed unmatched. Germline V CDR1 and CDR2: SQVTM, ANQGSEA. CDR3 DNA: TGCAGCGTTGAAGATCGGGGGGTTATGTCCTACGAGCAGTACTTC. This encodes CSVEDRGVMSYEQYF.

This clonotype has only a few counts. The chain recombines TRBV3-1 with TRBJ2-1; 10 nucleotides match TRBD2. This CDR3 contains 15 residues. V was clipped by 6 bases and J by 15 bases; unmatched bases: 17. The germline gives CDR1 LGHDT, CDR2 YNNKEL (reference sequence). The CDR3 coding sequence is TGTGCCAGCAGACCCCCTAGCGGGAGCAAGGTTCCGGGGTTCTTC. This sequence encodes CASRPPSGSKVPGFF.

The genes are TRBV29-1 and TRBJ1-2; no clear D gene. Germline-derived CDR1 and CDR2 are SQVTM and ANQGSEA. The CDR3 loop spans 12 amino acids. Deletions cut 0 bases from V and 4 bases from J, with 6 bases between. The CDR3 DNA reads TGCAGCGTTGAAGAAGGCTTCTATGGCTACACCTTC. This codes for CSVEEGFYGYTF.

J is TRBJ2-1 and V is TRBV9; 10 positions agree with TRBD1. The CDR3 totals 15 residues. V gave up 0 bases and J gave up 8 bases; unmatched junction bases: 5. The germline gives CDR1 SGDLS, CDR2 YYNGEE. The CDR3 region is CASSVEGTGVDEQFF. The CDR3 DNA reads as TGTGCCAGCAGCGTAGAGGGGACAGGGGTCGATGAGCAGTTCTTC. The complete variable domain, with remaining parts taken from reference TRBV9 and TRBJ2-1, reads DSGVTQTPKHLITATGQRVTLRCSPRSGDLSVYWYQQSLDQGLQFLIQYYNGEERAKGNILERFSAQQFPDLHSELNLSSLELGDSALYFCASSVEGTGVDEQFFGPGTRLTVL.

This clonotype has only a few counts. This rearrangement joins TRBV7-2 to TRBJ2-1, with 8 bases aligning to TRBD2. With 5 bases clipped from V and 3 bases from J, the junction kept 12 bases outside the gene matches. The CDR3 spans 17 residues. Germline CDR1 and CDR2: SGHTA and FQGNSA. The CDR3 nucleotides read TGTGCCAGCAGCCCTAAACGGGCGGGAGGAAACTACAATGAGCAGTTCTTC. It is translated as CASSPKRAGGNYNEQFF.

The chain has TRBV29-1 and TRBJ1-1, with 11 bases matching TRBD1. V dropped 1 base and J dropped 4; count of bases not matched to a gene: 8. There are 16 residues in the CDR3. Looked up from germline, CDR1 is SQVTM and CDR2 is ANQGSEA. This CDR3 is CSVEVRGQGAGTEAFF. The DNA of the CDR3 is TGCAGCGTTGAAGTTAGAGGACAGGGGGCTGGCACTGAAGCTTTCTTT.

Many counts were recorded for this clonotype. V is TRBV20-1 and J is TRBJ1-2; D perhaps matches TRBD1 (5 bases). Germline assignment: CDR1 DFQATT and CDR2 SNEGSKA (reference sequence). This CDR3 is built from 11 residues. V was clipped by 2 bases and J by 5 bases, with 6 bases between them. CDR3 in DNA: TGCAGTGCTAGACAGGGTTATGGCTACACCTTC. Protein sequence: CSARQGYGYTF.

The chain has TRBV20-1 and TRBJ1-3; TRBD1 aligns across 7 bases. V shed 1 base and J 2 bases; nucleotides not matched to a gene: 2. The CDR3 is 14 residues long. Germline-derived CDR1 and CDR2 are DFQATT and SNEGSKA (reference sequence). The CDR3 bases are TGCAGTGCTAGAGGGGGGACAGCTGGAAACACCATATATTTT. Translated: CSARGGTAGNTIYF.

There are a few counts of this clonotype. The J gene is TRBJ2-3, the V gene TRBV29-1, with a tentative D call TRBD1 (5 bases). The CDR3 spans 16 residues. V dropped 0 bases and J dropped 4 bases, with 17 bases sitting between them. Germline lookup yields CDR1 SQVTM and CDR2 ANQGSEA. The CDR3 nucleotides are TGCAGCGTTGAAGACGTCTTTAGGCAGGGTCCAGATACGCAGTATTTT. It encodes CSVEDVFRQGPDTQYF.

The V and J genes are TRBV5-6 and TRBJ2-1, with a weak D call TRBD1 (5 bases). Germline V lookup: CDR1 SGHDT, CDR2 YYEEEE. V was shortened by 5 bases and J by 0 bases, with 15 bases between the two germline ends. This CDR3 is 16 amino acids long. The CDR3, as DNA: TGTGCCAGCAGAAAAAAGGACACCTACTCCTACAATGAGCAGTTCTTC. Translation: CASRKKDTYSYNEQFF. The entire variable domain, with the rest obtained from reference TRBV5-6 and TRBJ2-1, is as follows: DAGVTQSPTHLIKTRGQQVTLRCSPKSGHDTVSWYQQALGQGPQFIFQYYEEEERQRGNFPDRFSGHQFPNYSSELNVNALLLGDSALYLCASRKKDTYSYNEQFFGPGTRLTVL.

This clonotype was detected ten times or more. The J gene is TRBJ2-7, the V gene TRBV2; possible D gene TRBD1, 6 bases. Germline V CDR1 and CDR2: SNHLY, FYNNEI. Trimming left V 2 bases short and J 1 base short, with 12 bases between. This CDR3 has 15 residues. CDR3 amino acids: CASSEMGTLSYEQYF. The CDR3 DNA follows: TGTGCCAGCAGTGAAATGGGGACACTTTCCTACGAGCAGTACTTC.

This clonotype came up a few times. DNA of the CDR3: TGCAGCGCTGTACAGGGGGCAAGGGAGCAGTTCTTC. It translates to CSAVQGAREQFF. This chain joins TRBV29-1 and TRBJ2-1, with 9 bases aligning to TRBD1. The CDR3 is made up of 12 amino acids. Germline loops: CDR1 SQVTM, CDR2 ANQGSEA. Trimming removed 7 bases from V and 10 bases from J; junction bases left unmatched: 8.

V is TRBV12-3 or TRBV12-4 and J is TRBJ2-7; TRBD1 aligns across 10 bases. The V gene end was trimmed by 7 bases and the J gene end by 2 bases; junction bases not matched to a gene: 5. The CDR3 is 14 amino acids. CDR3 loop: CASTLGQGPYEQYF. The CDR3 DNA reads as TGTGCCAGCACCTTGGGACAGGGGCCCTACGAGCAGTACTTC.

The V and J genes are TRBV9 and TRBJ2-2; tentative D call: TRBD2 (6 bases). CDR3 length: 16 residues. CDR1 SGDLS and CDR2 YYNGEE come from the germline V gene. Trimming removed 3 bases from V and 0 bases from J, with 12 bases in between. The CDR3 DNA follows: TGTGCCAGCAGCGGAAGTAGCGGTTCGAACACCGGGGAGCTGTTTTTT. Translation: CASSGSSGSNTGELFF.

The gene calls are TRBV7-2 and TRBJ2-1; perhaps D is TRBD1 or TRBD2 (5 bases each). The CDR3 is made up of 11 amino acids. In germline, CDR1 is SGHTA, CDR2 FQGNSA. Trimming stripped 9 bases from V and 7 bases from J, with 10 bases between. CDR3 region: CASNWGNEQFF. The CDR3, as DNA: TGTGCCAGTAATTGGGGGAATGAGCAGTTCTTC. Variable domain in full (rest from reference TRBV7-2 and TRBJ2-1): GAGVSQSPSNKVTEKGKDVELRCDPISGHTALYWYRQSLGQGLEFLIYFQGNSAPDKSGLPSDRFSAERTGGSVSTLTIQRTQQEDSAVYLCASNWGNEQFFGPGTRLTVL.

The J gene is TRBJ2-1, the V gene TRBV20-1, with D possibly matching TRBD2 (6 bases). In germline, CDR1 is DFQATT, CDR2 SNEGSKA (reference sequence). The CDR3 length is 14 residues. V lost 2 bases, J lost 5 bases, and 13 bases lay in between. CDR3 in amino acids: CSARRGGINNEQFF. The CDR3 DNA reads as TGCAGTGCTAGAAGGGGCGGGATTAACAATGAGCAGTTCTTC.

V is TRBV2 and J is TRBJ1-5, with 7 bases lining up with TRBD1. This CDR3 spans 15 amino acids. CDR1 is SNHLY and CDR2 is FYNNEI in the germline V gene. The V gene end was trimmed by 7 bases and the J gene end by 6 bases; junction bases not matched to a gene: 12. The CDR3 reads CASTQNRGGSQPQHF. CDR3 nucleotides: TGTGCCAGCACCCAAAACAGGGGCGGCAGTCAGCCCCAGCATTTT.